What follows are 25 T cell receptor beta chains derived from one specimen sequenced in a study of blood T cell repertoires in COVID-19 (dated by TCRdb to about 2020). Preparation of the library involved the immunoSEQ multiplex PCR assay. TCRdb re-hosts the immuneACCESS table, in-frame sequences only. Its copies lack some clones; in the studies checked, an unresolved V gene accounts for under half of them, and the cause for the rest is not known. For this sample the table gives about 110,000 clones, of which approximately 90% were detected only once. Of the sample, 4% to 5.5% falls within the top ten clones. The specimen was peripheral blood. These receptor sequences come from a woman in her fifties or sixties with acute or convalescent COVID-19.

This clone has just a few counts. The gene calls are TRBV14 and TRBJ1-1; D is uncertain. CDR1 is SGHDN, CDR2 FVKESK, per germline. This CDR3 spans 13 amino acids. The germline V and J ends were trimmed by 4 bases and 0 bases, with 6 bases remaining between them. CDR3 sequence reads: CASSPSMNTEAFF. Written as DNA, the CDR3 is TGTGCCAGCAGCCCCTCTATGAACACTGAAGCTTTCTTT.

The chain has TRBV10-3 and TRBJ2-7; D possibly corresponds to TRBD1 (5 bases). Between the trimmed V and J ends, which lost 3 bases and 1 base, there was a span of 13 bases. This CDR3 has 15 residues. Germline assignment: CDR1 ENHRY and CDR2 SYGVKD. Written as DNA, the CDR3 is TGTGCCATCAGTGATCCGCAGGGCCCATCCTACGAGCAGTACTTC. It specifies CAISDPQGPSYEQYF.

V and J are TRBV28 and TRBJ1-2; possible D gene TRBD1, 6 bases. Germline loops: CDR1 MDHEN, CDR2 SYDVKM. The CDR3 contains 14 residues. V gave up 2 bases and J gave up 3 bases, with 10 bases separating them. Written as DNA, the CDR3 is TGTGCCAGCAGTTTAGGTCAGGGGTACTATGGCTACACCTTC. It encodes CASSLGQGYYGYTF.

The DNA for the CDR3 is TGTGCCAGCAGCCGACTGACAGGGCCTGAAAGGGGAGGTGGCTACACCTTC. Amino acids: CASSRLTGPERGGGYTF. The rearrangement uses TRBV7-9 and TRBJ1-2, with 7 nucleotides matching TRBD1. J gave up 7 bases and V 5 bases, and 19 bases lay outside the gene matches. This CDR3 is 17 amino acids long. Germline lookup yields CDR1 SEHNR and CDR2 FQNEAQ (reference sequence).

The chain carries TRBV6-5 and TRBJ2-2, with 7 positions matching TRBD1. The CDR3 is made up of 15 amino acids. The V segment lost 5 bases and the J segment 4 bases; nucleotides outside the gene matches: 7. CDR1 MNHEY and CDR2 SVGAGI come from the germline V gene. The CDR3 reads CASSLQGVGTGELFF. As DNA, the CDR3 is TGTGCCAGCAGTCTCCAGGGGGTAGGCACCGGGGAGCTGTTTTTT.

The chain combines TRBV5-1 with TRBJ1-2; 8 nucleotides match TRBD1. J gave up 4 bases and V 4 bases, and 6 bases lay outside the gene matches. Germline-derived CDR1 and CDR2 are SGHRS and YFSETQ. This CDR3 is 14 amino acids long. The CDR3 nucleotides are TGCGCCAGCAGCCCCATCACAGGGGGCTATGGCTACACCTTC. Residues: CASSPITGGYGYTF.

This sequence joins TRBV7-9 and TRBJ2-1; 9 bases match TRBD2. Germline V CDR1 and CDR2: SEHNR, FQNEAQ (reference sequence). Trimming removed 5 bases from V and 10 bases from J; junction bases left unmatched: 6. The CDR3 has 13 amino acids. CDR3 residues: CASSPLTSGEQFF. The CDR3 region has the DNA TGTGCCAGCAGCCCGCTGACTAGCGGAGAGCAGTTCTTC.

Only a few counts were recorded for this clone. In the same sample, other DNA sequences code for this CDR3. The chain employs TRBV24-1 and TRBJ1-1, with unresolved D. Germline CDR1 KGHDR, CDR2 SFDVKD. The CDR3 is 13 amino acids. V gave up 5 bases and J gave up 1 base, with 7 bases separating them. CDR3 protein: CATSGGGNTEAFF. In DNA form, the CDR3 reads TGTGCCACCAGTGGAGGTGGGAACACTGAAGCTTTCTTT.

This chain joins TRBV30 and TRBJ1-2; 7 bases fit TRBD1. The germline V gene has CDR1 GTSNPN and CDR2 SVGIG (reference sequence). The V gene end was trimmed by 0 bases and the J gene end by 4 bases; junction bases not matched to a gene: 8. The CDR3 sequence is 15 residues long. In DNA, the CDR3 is TGTGCCTGGAGTGTACCTCACGGGACAGCCTATGGCTACACCTTC. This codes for CAWSVPHGTAYGYTF.

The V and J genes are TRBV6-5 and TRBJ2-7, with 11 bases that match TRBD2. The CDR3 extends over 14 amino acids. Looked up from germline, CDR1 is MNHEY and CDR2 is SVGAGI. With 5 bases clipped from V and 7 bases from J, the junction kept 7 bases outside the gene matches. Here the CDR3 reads CASSLAGGLKEQYF. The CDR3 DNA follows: TGTGCCAGCAGTCTAGCGGGAGGTTTAAAGGAGCAGTACTTC.

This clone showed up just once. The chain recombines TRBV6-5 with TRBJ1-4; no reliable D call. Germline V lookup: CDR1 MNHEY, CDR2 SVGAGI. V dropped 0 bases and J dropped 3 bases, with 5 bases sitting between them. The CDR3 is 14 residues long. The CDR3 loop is CASSYSRSNEKLFF. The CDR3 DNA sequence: TGTGCCAGCAGTTACTCGAGGTCTAATGAAAAACTGTTTTTT.

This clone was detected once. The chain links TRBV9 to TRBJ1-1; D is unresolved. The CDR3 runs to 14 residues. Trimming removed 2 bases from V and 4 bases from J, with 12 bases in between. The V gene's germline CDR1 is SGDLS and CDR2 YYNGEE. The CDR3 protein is CASSVESRGTEAFF. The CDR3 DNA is TGTGCCAGCAGCGTCGAAAGCCGGGGCACTGAAGCTTTCTTT.

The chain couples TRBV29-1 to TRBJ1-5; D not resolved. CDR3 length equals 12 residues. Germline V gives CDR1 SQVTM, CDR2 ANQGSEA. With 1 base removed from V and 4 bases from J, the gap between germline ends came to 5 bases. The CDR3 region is CSVEGENQPQHF. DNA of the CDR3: TGCAGCGTTGAAGGGGAGAATCAGCCCCAGCATTTT.

CDR3 residues: CASSPGGSNEKLFF. The CDR3 region has the DNA TGTGCCAGCAGCCCAGGGGGCTCAAATGAAAAACTGTTTTTT. V and J are TRBV3-1 (or the pseudogene TRBV3-2) and TRBJ1-4; 8 bases map to TRBD1. J lost 5 bases, V lost 4 bases, and 3 bases had no gene match. The germline CDR1 and CDR2 sequences are LGHDT and YNNKEL (reference sequence). CDR3 size: 14 residues.

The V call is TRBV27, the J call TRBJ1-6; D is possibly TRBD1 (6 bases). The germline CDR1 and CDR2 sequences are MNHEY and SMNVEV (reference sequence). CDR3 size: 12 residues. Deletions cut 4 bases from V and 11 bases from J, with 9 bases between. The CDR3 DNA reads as TGTGCCAGCAGTTCAGGGGTGACACCCCTCCACTTT. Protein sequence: CASSSGVTPLHF.

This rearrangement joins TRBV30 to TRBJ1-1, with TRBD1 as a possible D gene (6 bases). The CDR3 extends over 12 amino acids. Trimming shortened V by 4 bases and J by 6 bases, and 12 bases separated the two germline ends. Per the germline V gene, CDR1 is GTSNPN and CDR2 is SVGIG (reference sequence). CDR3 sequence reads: CAWNEAGAEAFF. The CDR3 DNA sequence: TGTGCCTGGAACGAGGCAGGGGCTGAAGCTTTCTTT.

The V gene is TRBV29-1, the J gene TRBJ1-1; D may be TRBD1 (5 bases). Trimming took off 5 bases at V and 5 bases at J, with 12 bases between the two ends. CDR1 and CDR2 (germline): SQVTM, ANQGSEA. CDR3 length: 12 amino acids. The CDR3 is CSVSQGRTEAFF. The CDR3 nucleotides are TGCAGCGTTAGTCAGGGTCGGACTGAAGCTTTCTTT.

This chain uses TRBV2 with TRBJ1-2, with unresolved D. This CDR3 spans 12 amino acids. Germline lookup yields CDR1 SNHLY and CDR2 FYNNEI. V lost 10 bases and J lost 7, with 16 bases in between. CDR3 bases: TGTGCCATTCCCCGAGCGATCGCTGGCTACACCTTC. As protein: CAIPRAIAGYTF.

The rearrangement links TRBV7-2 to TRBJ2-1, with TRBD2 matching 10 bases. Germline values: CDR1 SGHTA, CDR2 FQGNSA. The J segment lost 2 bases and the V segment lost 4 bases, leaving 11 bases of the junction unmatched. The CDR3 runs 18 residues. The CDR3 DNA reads TGTGCCAGCAGCTCTACGATAACCGGGACTAGCGCCTACAATGAGCAGTTCTTC. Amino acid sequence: CASSSTITGTSAYNEQFF.

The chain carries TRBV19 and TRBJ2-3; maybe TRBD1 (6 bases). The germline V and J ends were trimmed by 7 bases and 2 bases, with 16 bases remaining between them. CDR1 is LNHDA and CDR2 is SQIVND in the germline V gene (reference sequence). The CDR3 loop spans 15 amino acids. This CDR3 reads CASTFGAGDTDTQYF. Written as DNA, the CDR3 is TGTGCCAGTACCTTTGGGGCAGGGGACACAGATACGCAGTATTTT.

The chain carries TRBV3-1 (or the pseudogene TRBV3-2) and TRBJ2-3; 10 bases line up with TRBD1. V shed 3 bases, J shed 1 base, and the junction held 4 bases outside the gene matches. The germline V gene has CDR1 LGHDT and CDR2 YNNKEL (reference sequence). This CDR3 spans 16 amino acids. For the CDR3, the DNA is TGTGCCAGCAGCCATCGGACAGGGGGGGGCACAGATACGCAGTATTTT. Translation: CASSHRTGGGTDTQYF.

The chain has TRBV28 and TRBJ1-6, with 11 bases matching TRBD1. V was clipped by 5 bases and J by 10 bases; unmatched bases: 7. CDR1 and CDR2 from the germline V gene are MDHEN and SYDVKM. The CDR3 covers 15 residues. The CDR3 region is CASSHGTGGRSPLHF. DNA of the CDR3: TGTGCCAGCAGTCATGGGACAGGGGGTAGGTCACCCCTCCACTTT.

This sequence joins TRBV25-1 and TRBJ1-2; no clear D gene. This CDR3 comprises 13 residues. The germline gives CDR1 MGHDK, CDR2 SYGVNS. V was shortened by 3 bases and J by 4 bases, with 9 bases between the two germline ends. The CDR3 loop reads CASSETSLYGYTF. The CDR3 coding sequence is TGTGCCAGCAGTGAGACATCCCTCTATGGCTACACCTTC.

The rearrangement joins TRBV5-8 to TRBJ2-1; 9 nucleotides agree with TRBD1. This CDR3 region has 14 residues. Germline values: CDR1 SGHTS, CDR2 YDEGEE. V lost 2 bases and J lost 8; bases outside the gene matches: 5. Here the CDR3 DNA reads TGTGCCAGCAGCTTACAGGGGGCGGGCGATGAGCAGTTCTTC. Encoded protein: CASSLQGAGDEQFF.

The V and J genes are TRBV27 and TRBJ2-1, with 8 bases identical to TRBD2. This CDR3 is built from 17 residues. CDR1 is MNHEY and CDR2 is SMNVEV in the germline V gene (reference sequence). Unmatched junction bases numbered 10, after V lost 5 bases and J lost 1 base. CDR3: CASSGRSGRFSYNEQFF. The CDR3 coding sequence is TGTGCCAGCAGTGGGCGGAGCGGGAGATTTTCCTACAATGAGCAGTTCTTC.